The 5 T cell receptor beta chains below come from one sample, sequenced in a study of T cells in Graves' hyperthyroidism and ophthalmopathy. Regions amplified from RNA transcripts were the TCR beta CDR3 regions. TCR CDR3 regions were first amplified by RT-PCR with HTBI primers. TCRdb called the multiplex PCR reads again in MiXCR, with one record for every CDR3 protein. The table lists around 760,000 distinct CDR3 sequences, under 45% of them singletons. The specimen was blood. All receptors derive from a woman between 40 and 55 years old with Graves' hyperthyroidism.

In the case of this clonotype: With a much larger clone just one base away, this may be a read error. The rearrangement joins TRBV20-1 to TRBJ2-7; D unclear. The CDR3 has 14 amino acids. Looked up from germline, CDR1 is DFQATT and CDR2 is SNEGSKA (reference sequence). The CDR3 DNA is TGCAGTGCTAGACTACGGACCGACTCCTACGGGCAGTACTTC. Protein product: CSARLRTDSYGQYF.

This clonotype was recorded at least ten times. This chain connects TRBV2 to TRBJ2-7; no clear D gene. The V gene lost 6 bases and the J gene lost 5 bases, with 8 bases spanning the gap. The CDR3 spans 11 residues. Per the germline V gene, CDR1 is SNHLY and CDR2 is FYNNEI. CDR3 region: CASSPNDEQYF. The CDR3 bases are TGTGCCAGCAGCCCCAACGACGAGCAGTACTTC.

In its sample, this clonotype was seen a few times. The rearrangement links TRBV12-3 or TRBV12-4 to TRBJ2-2; D gene uncertain. Deletions cut 7 bases from V and 3 bases from J, with 12 bases between. The CDR3 totals 14 residues. In nucleotides, the CDR3 is TGTGCCAGCAAAAGCCGGTGGGACACCGGGGAGCTGTTTTTT. It is translated as CASKSRWDTGELFF.

V gene TRBV7-2 combines with J gene TRBJ1-1; D is unresolved. This CDR3 spans 15 amino acids. V gave up 3 bases and J gave up 1 base, with 12 bases separating them. The germline V gene encodes CDR1 SGHTA and CDR2 FQGNSA. The CDR3 here is CASSFPGEGNTEAFF. CDR3 nucleotide sequence: TGTGCCAGCAGCTTCCCCGGGGAGGGGAACACTGAAGCTTTCTTT.

This clonotype has just a few counts. The chain carries TRBV5-5 and TRBJ2-7; 7 nucleotides line up with TRBD1. There are 13 residues in the CDR3. Germline CDR1 reads SGHKS; CDR2 reads YYEKEE (reference sequence). The ends lost 4 bases at V and 7 bases at J; junction bases unmatched: 8. The DNA for the CDR3 is TGTGCCAGCAGCCCAGGGACAGAGTGGGAGCAGTACTTC. It codes for CASSPGTEWEQYF.